Listed here are 3 T cell receptor beta chains from one sample, sequenced in a study of CD8+CD57+ T cells in acquired aplastic anemia. CD8+CD57+ cell expansion, shown by flow cytometry, had occurred in the patients selected for sequencing. Using genomic DNA as the template, TCR beta VDJ and CDR3 profiling was carried out. MiXCR, run by TCRdb on the reads, gives a single entry per CDR3 protein. The top ten hold roughly 60% of the sample, which has some 98,000 distinct CDR3 sequences, 55% to 70% seen once. Sequencing input: sorted CD4+, CD8+, or CD8+CD57+ T cells (not recorded which) from PBMCs. The receptor set was obtained from a human donor with aplastic anemia.

The genes are TRBV19 and TRBJ2-7; D is possibly TRBD1 (6 bases). CDR3 size: 14 residues. Deletions cut 3 bases from V and 0 bases from J, with 9 bases between. Per the germline V gene, CDR1 is LNHDA and CDR2 is SQIVND (reference sequence). The CDR3: CASSMGANSYEQYF. The CDR3 DNA is TGTGCCAGTAGTATGGGGGCGAACTCCTACGAGCAGTACTTC.

In the case of this clonotype: One end of the junction does not line up with germline, which may come from a read error. The CDR3 sequence: CASSQDRVRKAFF. For the CDR3, the DNA is TGTGCCAGCAGTCAGGACAGGGTTCGGAAAGCTTTCTTT. The J gene is TRBJ1-1, the V gene TRBV10-3; 8 bases align to TRBD1. Germline loops: CDR1 ENHRY, CDR2 SYGVKD. The CDR3 extends over 13 amino acids.

The chain links TRBV24-1 to TRBJ1-2; D unclear. Looked up from germline, CDR1 is KGHDR and CDR2 is SFDVKD. The CDR3 is 12 residues long. The germline V and J ends were trimmed by 0 bases and 8 bases, with 6 bases remaining between them. The CDR3 loop reads CATSDLSGGYTF. The CDR3 nucleotides are TGTGCCACCAGTGATTTGTCAGGCGGCTACACCTTC.